This record looks at one TCR beta chain sequence and its context. Its antigen is as yet unknown. TCRdb's copy holds only in-frame clones and misses some; the assay was immunoSEQ multiplex PCR. There are more than 85,000 clones in the sample; approximately 82% occur only once, and about 30% lies in the top ten. The sample originates from a study of cytotoxic CD8 clonotypes in ibrutinib-treated CLL. Study-level information: Results showed around 25 partial and 2 complete responses; following median approximately 73 months, around 15 remained remitted, approximately twelve advanced.

General study findings and limits: At the start, clonality exceeded age-matched healthy donors and followed circulating CD8+ T-cell counts. Elevated clonality accompanied ibrutinib response, with a return toward baseline values at progression.

Here the sequenced sample was PBMCs, taken after 12 months of ibrutinib treatment. The source of this sequence is a human donor with chronic lymphocytic leukemia.

This chain's CDR3 is CASSVGMGTSGDKQYF. For the CDR3, the DNA is TGTGCCAGCAGCGTAGGTATGGGGACTAGCGGGGATAAACAGTACTTC. The chain joins TRBV9 to TRBJ2-7; the match to TRBD2 covers 13 bases. Unmatched junction bases numbered 10, after V lost 0 bases and J lost 10 bases. Germline loops: CDR1 SGDLS, CDR2 YYNGEE. This CDR3 spans 16 amino acids.